This T cell receptor (beta chain) was identified in a study of T cells in Graves' hyperthyroidism and ophthalmopathy. Fresh peripheral blood, 10 ml, yielded the PBMCs. This clonotype has ten or more counts. The CDR3 is 16 amino acids. Trimming took off 0 bases at V and 3 bases at J, with 18 bases between the two ends. Germline V gene sequence: CDR1 DFQATT, CDR2 SNEGSKA (reference sequence). Amplification targeted TCR beta CDR3 regions from RNA transcripts. Initially, a first-round RT-PCR of the TCR CDR3 employed the HTBI primer set. TCRdb recomputed calls from the multiplex PCR reads with MiXCR, one row per CDR3 protein. In the table there are 300,000 to 450,000 distinct CDR3 sequences, about 14% of which are singletons.

The TCR originated in a woman aged 60-70 years with Graves' hyperthyroidism. The sequenced sample was blood. The chain links TRBV20-1 to TRBJ2-7; no firm D call. The CDR3 spells CSARDSSGRVVYEQYF. The CDR3 coding sequence is TGCAGTGCTAGAGATTCCTCGGGTAGGGTCGTCTACGAGCAGTACTTC.